Following are 18 T cell receptor beta chains from one sample sequenced in a study of PD-1 blockade in classical Hodgkin lymphoma. Libraries were prepared by immunoSEQ multiplex PCR; TCRdb keeps only in-frame clonotypes and omits some of them. This table has more than 55,000 clones, about 88% appearing once. Each patient relapsed following autologous stem cell transplantation, and prior brentuximab vedotin exposure differed. Specimen: peripheral blood mononuclear cells (PBMCs), collected before the second cycle of nivolumab. The receptors shown here come from a human donor with classical Hodgkin lymphoma.

The chain recombines TRBV5-1 with TRBJ2-7, with D hard to call. V lost 0 bases, J lost 4 bases, and 14 bases lay in between. This CDR3 is built from 15 residues. Per germline, CDR1 SGHRS and CDR2 YFSETQ. The CDR3 region is CASSLAPAVKYEQYF. CDR3 nucleotides: TGCGCCAGCAGCTTGGCTCCCGCAGTGAAGTACGAGCAGTACTTC.

The chain links TRBV21-1 to TRBJ2-7; whether TRBD1, the table's D call, matches the DNA was not checked. TRBV21-1 is described as a pseudogene. This CDR3 contains 13 residues. For the CDR3, the DNA is TGTGCCAGCAGCGCCCCGGGACACCACGAGCAGTACTTC. It is translated as CASSAPGHHEQYF.

This clone occurred a few times. The chain is built from TRBV5-1 and TRBJ2-6, with D hard to call. V lost 4 bases and J 1 base, leaving 9 bases between the germline ends. The CDR3 is 15 amino acids. Germline V gene data show CDR1 as SGHRS and CDR2 as YFSETQ. CDR3 nucleotides: TGCGCCAGCAGCCCCTCTTCATCTGGGGCCAACGTCCTGACTTTC. It is translated as CASSPSSSGANVLTF. Supplemented by reference TRBV5-1 and TRBJ2-6, the full variable domain reads KAGVTQTPRYLIKTRGQQVTLSCSPISGHRSVSWYQQTPGQGLQFLFEYFSETQRNKGNFPGRFSGRQFSNSRSEMNVSTLELGDSALYLCASSPSSSGANVLTFGAGSRLTVL.

The chain has TRBV5-1 and TRBJ2-3; no reliable D call. The germline CDR1 and CDR2 sequences are SGHRS and YFSETQ. The V end was cut by 2 bases, the J end by 5 bases, with 9 bases between. The CDR3 runs to 13 residues. CDR3 sequence: CASSLTGEDTQYF. CDR3 coding DNA: TGCGCCAGCAGCTTAACGGGCGAAGATACGCAGTATTTT.

The chain uses TRBV2 and TRBJ2-2; D assignment may be TRBD1 or TRBD2 (5 bases each). The CDR3 runs to 15 residues. V was trimmed by 8 bases and J by 1 base, leaving 14 bases between them. Germline values: CDR1 SNHLY, CDR2 FYNNEI. The CDR3 sequence: CASPRGDQNTGELFF. The CDR3 bases are TGTGCCAGCCCCCGTGGGGACCAGAACACCGGGGAGCTGTTTTTT.

J is TRBJ2-1 and V is TRBV9; 8 positions agree with TRBD2. Germline lookup yields CDR1 SGDLS and CDR2 YYNGEE. Unmatched junction bases numbered 3, after V lost 4 bases and J lost 0 bases. This CDR3 contains 15 residues. The CDR3 DNA sequence: TGTGCCAGCAGCCGTAGCGGGATCTCCTACAATGAGCAGTTCTTC. Amino acids: CASSRSGISYNEQFF.

The chain joins TRBV19 to TRBJ2-1; 9 bases line up with TRBD2. Germline V CDR1 and CDR2: LNHDA, SQIVND (reference sequence). The V segment lost 1 base and the J segment 5 bases; nucleotides outside the gene matches: 0. CDR3 length: 14 amino acids. CDR3 nucleotides: TGTGCCAGTAGTATAGGACTAGCGGACAATGAGCAGTTCTTC. This gives the protein CASSIGLADNEQFF. Looking up the rest from reference TRBV19 and TRBJ2-1 gives the full variable domain: DGGITQSPKYLFRKEGQNVTLSCEQNLNHDAMYWYRQDPGQGLRLIYYSQIVNDFQKGDIAEGYSVSREKKESFPLTVTSAQKNPTAFYLCASSIGLADNEQFFGPGTRLTVL.

The V and J genes are TRBV27 and TRBJ2-1; 7 bases fit TRBD1. The CDR3 has 15 residues. With 5 bases clipped from V and 3 bases from J, the junction kept 7 bases outside the gene matches. Germline V gene sequence: CDR1 MNHEY, CDR2 SMNVEV (reference sequence). CDR3: CASSQNRDSYNEQFF. The CDR3 DNA reads TGTGCCAGCAGTCAAAACCGGGACAGCTACAATGAGCAGTTCTTC.

This sequence joins TRBV5-1 and TRBJ2-3, with 8 bases aligning to TRBD1. Germline V gives CDR1 SGHRS, CDR2 YFSETQ. Trimming removed 6 bases from V and 3 bases from J; junction bases left unmatched: 3. The CDR3 runs 13 residues. The CDR3 DNA reads as TGCGCCAGCATGGACAGGGCAACAGATACGCAGTATTTT. It is translated as CASMDRATDTQYF.

The V call is TRBV5-1, the J call TRBJ2-3, with D perhaps TRBD2 (6 bases). V dropped 6 bases and J dropped 0 bases, with 11 bases sitting between them. This CDR3 comprises 14 residues. Germline CDR1 is SGHRS and CDR2 is YFSETQ. The CDR3 DNA follows: TGCGCCAGCAAGGTGGAGGGGAGCACAGATACGCAGTATTTT. Residues: CASKVEGSTDTQYF.

This clone came up once. The genes are TRBV28 and TRBJ1-1; TRBD1 aligns across 9 bases. Per germline, CDR1 MDHEN and CDR2 SYDVKM. The CDR3 is 15 amino acids. The trim removed 6 bases at V and 3 bases at J, leaving 8 bases unmatched. CDR3 loop: CASRGQGIGDTEAFF. The CDR3 DNA is TGTGCCAGCAGAGGACAGGGGATTGGGGACACTGAAGCTTTCTTT.

V usage is TRBV9 and J usage is TRBJ1-4; maybe TRBD1 (5 bases). Germline CDR1 is SGDLS and CDR2 is YYNGEE. V was shortened by 0 bases and J by 4 bases, with 10 bases between the two germline ends. The CDR3 totals 15 residues. The CDR3: CASSVEGRLNEKLFF. CDR3 coding DNA: TGTGCCAGCAGCGTAGAGGGACGGCTTAATGAAAAACTGTTTTTT.

The CDR3 spells CASSLDSGGATYGYTF. Here the CDR3 DNA reads TGCGCCAGCAGCTTGGACAGTGGGGGCGCGACCTATGGCTACACCTTC. This chain uses TRBV5-1 with TRBJ1-2; D is possibly TRBD1 (6 bases). CDR1 SGHRS and CDR2 YFSETQ come from the germline V gene. The CDR3 length is 16 residues. V dropped 0 bases and J dropped 4 bases, with 16 bases sitting between them.

V usage is TRBV7-9 and J usage is TRBJ2-1; D is perhaps TRBD1 (6 bases). Deletions cut 5 bases from V and 15 bases from J, with 17 bases between. The CDR3 runs 12 residues. Germline V CDR1 and CDR2: SEHNR, FQNEAQ (reference sequence). The chain's CDR3 is CASSQDRGTTFF. The CDR3 DNA sequence: TGTGCCAGCAGCCAGGACAGAGGGACGACGTTCTTC.

CDR3 DNA: TGTGCCAGCATTGGGGTCAGGGGGCTAAGTGAAGCTTTCTTT. Its translation: CASIGVRGLSEAFF. V and J are TRBV6-6 and TRBJ1-1, with 8 bases fitting TRBD1. Germline CDR1 and CDR2: MNHNY and SVGAGI (reference sequence). CDR3 length: 14 amino acids. The V and J ends lost 7 bases and 7 bases, in that order; junction bases with no gene match: 11.

The chain links TRBV5-1 to TRBJ2-3, with D possibly called TRBD1 or TRBD2 (5 bases each). V lost 5 bases and J lost 7, with 20 bases in between. Germline V CDR1 and CDR2: SGHRS, YFSETQ. The CDR3 length is 15 residues. The CDR3 sequence is CASRMTGTSGNTQYF. In DNA, the CDR3 is TGCGCCAGCAGGATGACCGGGACCTCTGGGAATACGCAGTATTTT.

The rearrangement uses TRBV6-5 and TRBJ2-1, with TRBD2 matching over 15 bases. Germline values: CDR1 MNHEY, CDR2 SVGAGI. The junction had 7 bases not matched to a gene; V was cut back by 4 bases and J by 9 bases. The CDR3 runs 16 residues. CDR3 DNA: TGTGCCAGCAGTTTCCGGACTAGCGGGGGGGCGAGTGAGCAGTTCTTC. As protein: CASSFRTSGGASEQFF.

The chain combines TRBV5-5 with TRBJ2-5; weak D call: TRBD1 (6 bases). Germline-derived CDR1 and CDR2 are SGHKS and YYEKEE (reference sequence). Trimming cost V 3 bases and J 5 bases, with 14 bases left between them. The CDR3 contains 14 residues. CDR3 DNA: TGTGCCAGCAGCTCGGACAGACAATTTGAGACCCAGTACTTC. Translating gives CASSSDRQFETQYF.